A selection of T cell receptor beta chains follows, all from one sample in a study of blood T cells in healthy people across ages. TCRdb analysed the 5' RACE reads with MiXCR anew, one entry per CDR3 protein. The sample carries more than 1,400,000 distinct CDR3 sequences, approximately 40% recorded once. The sample consisted of blood. All receptors come from a woman under 30 in good health. Both conserved end residues are part of each CDR3. Each record gives: J gene, V gene, D gene, clone size, CDR3 protein, CDR3 DNA. D genes are given only for firm matches. The size field is filled for only some rows; it gives once, few, many or a size class.

J gene: TRBJ2-1
V gene: TRBV7-2
D gene: TRBD2
clone size: -
CDR3 protein: CASSLGGLAGEDEQFF
CDR3 DNA: TGTGCCAGCAGCTTAGGGGGACTAGCGGGAGAGGATGAGCAGTTCTTC

J gene: TRBJ2-5
V gene: TRBV19
D gene: -
clone size: -
CDR3 protein: CASLQGETQYF
CDR3 DNA: TGTGCCAGTCTCCAGGGGGAGACCCAGTACTTC

J gene: TRBJ2-5
V gene: TRBV20-1
D gene: TRBD2
clone size: -
CDR3 protein: CSATKRGREQETQYF
CDR3 DNA: TGCAGTGCTACCAAGCGGGGGCGGGAACAAGAGACCCAGTACTTC

J gene: TRBJ2-3
V gene: TRBV30
D gene: -
clone size: many
CDR3 protein: CAWIPKSADTQYF
CDR3 DNA: TGTGCCTGGATACCAAAATCGGCTGATACGCAGTATTTT

J gene: TRBJ2-1
V gene: TRBV6-5
D gene: -
clone size: -
CDR3 protein: CASSYSVNEAYNEQFF
CDR3 DNA: TGTGCCAGCAGTTACTCCGTGAATGAGGCCTACAATGAGCAGTTCTTC

J gene: TRBJ2-5
V gene: TRBV20-1
D gene: TRBD2
clone size: few
CDR3 protein: CSARDLAGNQETQYF
CDR3 DNA: TGCAGTGCTAGAGATTTAGCGGGAAACCAAGAGACCCAGTACTTC

J gene: TRBJ2-2
V gene: TRBV5-1
D gene: -
clone size: -
CDR3 protein: CASSSGDYTGELFF
CDR3 DNA: TGCGCCAGCAGCTCGGGAGACTACACCGGGGAGCTGTTTTTT

J gene: TRBJ2-3
V gene: TRBV27
D gene: TRBD2
clone size: few
CDR3 protein: CASKPGLVADTQYF
CDR3 DNA: TGTGCCAGCAAACCGGGACTAGTGGCAGATACGCAGTATTTT

J gene: TRBJ1-4
V gene: TRBV5-1
D gene: -
clone size: -
CDR3 protein: CASSPGEEKLFF
CDR3 DNA: TGCGCCAGCAGCCCGGGGGAAGAAAAACTGTTTTTT

J gene: TRBJ2-1
V gene: TRBV28
D gene: TRBD1
clone size: once
CDR3 protein: CASLIGQGAGNEQFF
CDR3 DNA: TGTGCCAGCTTAATAGGTCAGGGGGCCGGGAATGAGCAGTTCTTC

J gene: TRBJ1-5
V gene: TRBV6-5
D gene: -
clone size: -
CDR3 protein: CASGPMHSNQPQHF
CDR3 DNA: TGTGCCAGCGGGCCCATGCATAGCAATCAGCCCCAGCATTTT

J gene: TRBJ2-5
V gene: TRBV28
D gene: -
clone size: -
CDR3 protein: CAGSSLGEQYF
CDR3 DNA: TGTGCCGGCAGTTCTTTGGGGGAGCAGTACTTC

J gene: TRBJ2-3
V gene: TRBV7-2
D gene: -
clone size: few
CDR3 protein: CASSLVYGTPGNTQYF
CDR3 DNA: TGTGCCAGCAGCTTAGTATACGGGACGCCCGGAAATACGCAGTATTTT

J gene: TRBJ1-6
V gene: TRBV4-1
D gene: -
clone size: -
CDR3 protein: CASSLGRNERDSPLHF
CDR3 DNA: TGCGCCAGCAGCCTAGGACGGAACGAAAGAGATTCACCCCTCCACTTT

J gene: TRBJ2-1
V gene: TRBV5-1
D gene: TRBD2
clone size: few
CDR3 protein: CASSFLAGGEQFF
CDR3 DNA: TGCGCCAGCAGCTTTCTAGCGGGGGGGGAGCAGTTCTTC

J gene: TRBJ1-2
V gene: TRBV6-1
D gene: -
clone size: -
CDR3 protein: CASSDYGANYGYTF
CDR3 DNA: TGTGCCAGCAGTGATTATGGAGCTAACTATGGCTACACCTTC

J gene: TRBJ1-4
V gene: TRBV12-3/TRBV12-4
D gene: -
clone size: few
CDR3 protein: CASSLGINEKLFF
CDR3 DNA: TGTGCCAGCAGTTTGGGAATAAATGAAAAACTGTTTTTT

J gene: TRBJ2-3
V gene: TRBV5-1
D gene: -
clone size: -
CDR3 protein: CASSLGGLREDTQYF
CDR3 DNA: TGCGCCAGCAGCTTGGGAGGACTCAGGGAAGATACGCAGTATTTT

J gene: TRBJ1-1
V gene: TRBV27
D gene: -
clone size: -
CDR3 protein: CASRSFSTEAFF
CDR3 DNA: TGTGCCAGCCGGTCGTTCAGCACTGAAGCTTTCTTT

J gene: TRBJ2-5
V gene: TRBV20-1
D gene: TRBD2
clone size: -
CDR3 protein: CSARGPPGTSGAIVETQYF
CDR3 DNA: TGCAGTGCTAGAGGTCCACCGGGGACTAGCGGGGCTATCGTGGAGACCCAGTACTTC

J gene: TRBJ2-6
V gene: TRBV6-1
D gene: TRBD1
clone size: -
CDR3 protein: CASNPGTVSGANVLTF
CDR3 DNA: TGTGCCAGCAACCCAGGGACAGTTTCCGGGGCCAACGTCCTGACTTTC

J gene: TRBJ1-2
V gene: TRBV29-1
D gene: -
clone size: -
CDR3 protein: CSAEVRREEGYTF
CDR3 DNA: TGCAGCGCGGAGGTTCGCAGGGAAGAAGGCTACACCTTC

J gene: TRBJ2-5
V gene: TRBV6-5
D gene: -
clone size: -
CDR3 protein: CASTARGSETQYF
CDR3 DNA: TGTGCCAGCACCGCTCGGGGGAGCGAGACCCAGTACTTC

J gene: TRBJ2-7
V gene: TRBV20-1
D gene: TRBD2
clone size: few
CDR3 protein: CSATGTRYYEQYF
CDR3 DNA: TGCAGTGCAACAGGGACTAGATACTACGAGCAGTACTTC

J gene: TRBJ2-1
V gene: TRBV11-2
D gene: TRBD2
clone size: -
CDR3 protein: CASRPAGGYNNEQFF
CDR3 DNA: TGTGCCAGCAGGCCAGCGGGGGGATATAACAATGAGCAGTTCTTC

J gene: TRBJ2-7
V gene: TRBV20-1
D gene: -
clone size: -
CDR3 protein: CSARVGGWGEQYF
CDR3 DNA: TGCAGTGCTCGCGTAGGCGGCTGGGGCGAGCAGTACTTC

J gene: TRBJ2-7
V gene: TRBV6-6
D gene: TRBD1
clone size: -
CDR3 protein: CASSYYSRDSQYEQYF
CDR3 DNA: TGTGCCAGCAGTTACTATTCTAGGGACAGTCAATACGAGCAGTACTTC

J gene: TRBJ2-7
V gene: TRBV12-3/TRBV12-4
D gene: -
clone size: -
CDR3 protein: CASSRSGSHEQYF
CDR3 DNA: TGTGCCAGCAGCCGGTCAGGGAGCCACGAGCAGTACTTC

J gene: TRBJ2-1
V gene: TRBV6-5
D gene: TRBD1
clone size: -
CDR3 protein: CASNSGTEFF
CDR3 DNA: TGTGCCAGCAATTCCGGGACAGAGTTCTTC